This is a list of T cell receptor beta chains from one sample in a study of human T cells and chemical hapten exposure. Via MiXCR, TCRdb re-called the RACE reads, giving one row per CDR3 protein. The repertoire includes 150,000 to 200,000 distinct CDR3 sequences, about 22% of them detected once, and about 2.5% sits in the top ten. The sample was whole blood, taken in connection with sensitization to the hapten diphenylcyclopropenone (DPC). The receptors originated from a woman aged 40 to 55 with alopecia areata. Some clones in this sample may be carry-over from other donors' samples. The CDR3 runs from the conserved cysteine through the conserved F or W. The D gene is left open where the match is weak. Not all rows give a size; the values are once, few, many and, for expanded clones, a class.

>TRBV5-5|.|TRBJ2-7|.
TGTGCCAGCAGCCGGGGCTCCGGAAGCCTCTACGAGCAGTACTTC
CASSRGSGSLYEQYF
>TRBV3-1|.|TRBJ2-3|TRBD2
TGTGCCAGCAGCCAGGGCGGGAGGAACGGAGATACGCAGTATTTT
CASSQGGRNGDTQYF
>TRBV29-1|.|TRBJ2-5|.
TGCAGCGTCGGTTACACTAGACAAGAGACCCAGTACTTC
CSVGYTRQETQYF
>TRBV15|few|TRBJ2-4|.
TGTGCCACCAGCAGAGATAGTTTACAGGGCGACATTCAGTACTTC
CATSRDSLQGDIQYF
>TRBV4-3|few|TRBJ2-5|.
TGCGCCAGCAGCCAAGATATAGATCCCGGTTACCCGGGGACCCAGTACTTC
CASSQDIDPGYPGTQYF
>TRBV7-2|.|TRBJ1-2|TRBD1
TGTGCCAGCAGACTGGGGGGACAGGGTAGCTATGGCTACACCTTC
CASRLGGQGSYGYTF
>TRBV5-1|few|TRBJ1-1|.
TGCGCCAGCAGCTTGGCCGGAGGGCTGAGGAACACTGAAGCTTTCTTT
CASSLAGGLRNTEAFF
>TRBV6-2/TRBV6-3|few|TRBJ2-7|.
TGTGCCAGCGGGTCGGCAGACTTCCAGTCCTACGAGCAGTACTTC
CASGSADFQSYEQYF
>TRBV12-3/TRBV12-4|few|TRBJ2-1|.
TGTGCCAGCAGGGGGTGGCTAAGCTCCTACAATGAGCAGTTCTTC
CASRGWLSSYNEQFF
>TRBV11-2|once|TRBJ1-6|.
TGTGCCAGCAGCTCAGAGGGGGGGGGATCACCCCTCCACTTT
CASSSEGGGSPLHF
>TRBV27|few|TRBJ1-5|.
TGTGCCAGCAGGACCCACGGTGGTCAGAATCAGCCCCAGCATTTT
CASRTHGGQNQPQHF
>TRBV20-1|.|TRBJ2-1|TRBD2
TGCAGTGCTAGAGCCCTAGCGGGAGAAGTATACAATGAGCAGTTCTTC
CSARALAGEVYNEQFF
>TRBV10-3|.|TRBJ1-6|TRBD1
TGTGCCATCAGCCCAGAGGGACAGGGAAATTCACCCCTCCACTTT
CAISPEGQGNSPLHF
>TRBV28|few|TRBJ1-5|.
TGTGCCAGCAGTTCTCCCGGGAATAATCAGCCCCAGCATTTT
CASSSPGNNQPQHF
>TRBV4-3|few|TRBJ2-2|TRBD1
TGCGCCAGCAGCGCACGGACAGGGTACGACGGGGAGCTGTTTTTT
CASSARTGYDGELFF
>TRBV6-5|.|TRBJ2-5|TRBD2
TGTGCCAGTCAGGGAGGGCGAGAGACCCAGTACTTC
CASQGGRETQYF
>TRBV12-3/TRBV12-4|few|TRBJ2-7|.
TGTGCCAGCAGTTTTCAAGGGGTTCTCGAGCAGTACTTC
CASSFQGVLEQYF
>TRBV7-2|few|TRBJ2-7|TRBD2
TGTGCCAGCAGCTTGCTAGCGGGAGGAATCCACGAGCAGTACTTC
CASSLLAGGIHEQYF
>TRBV15|few|TRBJ2-4|.
TGTGCCACCAGCAGAGAACACCCCCTCTCACTAGCCAAAAACATTCAGTACTTC
CATSREHPLSLAKNIQYF
>TRBV6-5|.|TRBJ2-2|TRBD2
TGTGCCAGCAGAATCGGGACTAGCAACGGGGAGCTGTTTTTT
CASRIGTSNGELFF
>TRBV7-9|many|TRBJ2-2|.
TGTGCCAGCAGCCTTGGAAGGCTCCACGGGGAGCTGTTTTTT
CASSLGRLHGELFF
>TRBV20-1|.|TRBJ2-3|TRBD2
TGCAGTGCGAAAACTAGCGGCAGCACAGATACGCAGTATTTT
CSAKTSGSTDTQYF
>TRBV15|few|TRBJ2-7|.
TGTGCCACCAGCAGAGATTTTCTTGGCTACGAGCAGTACTTC
CATSRDFLGYEQYF
>TRBV20-1|few|TRBJ1-2|.
TGCAGTGCTAGAGATCCAAGGGAGGGGGAGGCAGGCTACACCTTC
CSARDPREGEAGYTF
>TRBV12-3/TRBV12-4|many|TRBJ2-2|.
TGTGCCAGCAGTTTAGGGACAGTCACCGGGGAGCTGTTTTTT
CASSLGTVTGELFF
>TRBV4-1|few|TRBJ1-6|.
TGCGCCAGCAGCCAAGATCGGGGGTCCTATAATTCACCCCTCCACTTT
CASSQDRGSYNSPLHF
>TRBV29-1|many|TRBJ2-5|.
TGCAGCGTTGGGACATCTGAGACCCAGTACTTC
CSVGTSETQYF
>TRBV5-5|few|TRBJ2-2|TRBD1
TGTGCCAGCAGCTTAATCCCGACAGGGGGCCCCGTCGGGGAGCTGTTTTTT
CASSLIPTGGPVGELFF
>TRBV15|.|TRBJ2-1|TRBD2
TGTGCCACCAGCAGAGGGGCTAGCGGGAGGGCCGGACATGAGCAGTTCTTC
CATSRGASGRAGHEQFF
>TRBV4-2|.|TRBJ2-7|.
TGTGTCAGCAGCCAACGTACAGATTCCCTCGAGCAGTACTTC
CVSSQRTDSLEQYF
>TRBV28|.|TRBJ2-1|TRBD1
TGTGCCAGCAGTACTGCCTTAACAGGGGGGAGCTCCTACAATGAGCAGTTCTTC
CASSTALTGGSSYNEQFF
>TRBV29-1|.|TRBJ2-7|.
TGCAGCGTAGTGGGGGAGGTCCACGAGCAGTACTTC
CSVVGEVHEQYF
>TRBV5-6|few|TRBJ2-1|.
TGTGCCAGCAGCCGGGCGGATGGGAAGGGGCAGTTCTTC
CASSRADGKGQFF
>TRBV7-2|.|TRBJ2-7|.
TGTGCCAGCAGCTTAATACCTACAGGGTACTCCTACGAGCAGTACTTC
CASSLIPTGYSYEQYF
>TRBV4-2|.|TRBJ1-2|TRBD1
TGTGCCAGCAGCCGGGAGGCCCCTGACAGGGGGTTAAACTATGGCTACACCTTC
CASSREAPDRGLNYGYTF
>TRBV27|.|TRBJ1-4|.
TGTGCCAGCAGTCCCGGGACCTGGGATGAAAAACTGTTTTTT
CASSPGTWDEKLFF
>TRBV27|.|TRBJ2-6|TRBD1
TGTGCCAGCAGTTTATCTACTGGGACAGGGACTGGGGCCAACGTCCTGACTTTC
CASSLSTGTGTGANVLTF
>TRBV5-1|few|TRBJ1-3|.
TGCGCCAGCAGACGGGACGGGTACTCTGGAAACACCATATATTTT
CASRRDGYSGNTIYF
>TRBV28|.|TRBJ2-7|.
TGTGCCAGCACTTCCCCCAATTCCCAATACGAGCAGTACTTC
CASTSPNSQYEQYF
>TRBV20-1|.|TRBJ1-2|.
TGCAGTGCGGGGACACCCTCGACCCTATATGGCTACACCTTC
CSAGTPSTLYGYTF
>TRBV7-2|few|TRBJ2-7|.
TGTGCCAGCAGCCCCACTCCCGGGAGTTACGAGCAGTACTTC
CASSPTPGSYEQYF
>TRBV27|few|TRBJ1-1|.
TGTGCCAGCAGTTTCGCGTCGGCCTCGGTTGAAGCTTTCTTT
CASSFASASVEAFF
>TRBV7-2|.|TRBJ2-3|.
TGTGCCAGCAGGCCAGGATACGGGGTGCCTAGCACAGATACGCAGTATTTT
CASRPGYGVPSTDTQYF
>TRBV7-9|few|TRBJ1-1|TRBD1
TGTGCCAGCAGCCCTCGGGACAGTGAAGCTTTCTTT
CASSPRDSEAFF
>TRBV27|.|TRBJ1-1|.
TGTGCCAGCAGTTTATACGCAGGGCAGGGCACTGAAGCTTTCTTT
CASSLYAGQGTEAFF
>TRBV29-1|.|TRBJ2-2|.
TGCAGCGTTGATAGGCAGGGTAGCACCGGGGAGCTGTTTTTT
CSVDRQGSTGELFF
>TRBV27|few|TRBJ1-4|.
TGTGCCAGCAGTTTCTCGGGAACTAATGAAAAACTGTTTTTT
CASSFSGTNEKLFF
>TRBV20-1|.|TRBJ2-7|.
TGCAGTGCTTCGACGACCGGGACGAATCGCGAGCAGTACTTC
CSASTTGTNREQYF
>TRBV28|.|TRBJ2-1|.
TGTGCCACCGCAAATTGGGGGGACAGCTCCTACAATGAGCAGTTCTTC
CATANWGDSSYNEQFF
>TRBV29-1|few|TRBJ1-2|TRBD1
TGCAGCGTTGGGGGACAGGGTTATGGCTACACCTTC
CSVGGQGYGYTF
>TRBV28|.|TRBJ2-1|.
TGTGCCAGCAGTTCCCCCATGGGTCGCCGCACAAAACCTTACAATGAGCAGTTCTTC
CASSSPMGRRTKPYNEQFF